The present T cell receptor beta chain was sequenced within a study of cytomegalovirus exposure and HLA in healthy donors. Whole-study findings and limits: Previous analysis showed most TCR beta V segments were productive about 90% or about 30% of the time. The majority of TCR sequences were rare, yet some public TCRs appeared in many donors. The study assumed roughly uniform donor sequencing depth for presence/absence analyses. Information on immune exposure was restricted to one variable (CMV serostatus).

This clone was detected once. As yet, its antigen is unknown. The PCR ran on 60 Vbeta and 13 Jbeta primers. TCRdb keeps only in-frame clones here, not all; method: immunoSEQ multiplex PCR. Found here are about 160,000 clones, about 80% of them singletons; the top ten hold 8% to 10%. CDR3 length: 15 residues. Losses at the gene ends were 2 bases for V and 6 bases for J; bases not matched to a gene: 5. Germline V gives CDR1 LNHNV, CDR2 YYDKDF (reference sequence). This chain uses TRBV15 with TRBJ1-4; 8 nucleotides match TRBD1. The sequence was obtained from a man aged 18 to 30 in good health and CMV-seropositive. The sample comprised PBMCs. This CDR3 is CATSRTGGEHEKLFF. The CDR3 coding sequence is TGTGCCACCAGCAGAACAGGGGGTGAACATGAAAAACTGTTTTTT. Full variable domain (outside the CDR3, taken from reference TRBV15 and TRBJ1-4): DAMVIQNPRYQVTQFGKPVTLSCSQTLNHNVMYWYQQKSSQAPKLLFHYYDKDFNNEADTPDNFQSRRPNTSFCFLDIRSPGLGDTAMYLCATSRTGGEHEKLFFGSGTQLSVL.